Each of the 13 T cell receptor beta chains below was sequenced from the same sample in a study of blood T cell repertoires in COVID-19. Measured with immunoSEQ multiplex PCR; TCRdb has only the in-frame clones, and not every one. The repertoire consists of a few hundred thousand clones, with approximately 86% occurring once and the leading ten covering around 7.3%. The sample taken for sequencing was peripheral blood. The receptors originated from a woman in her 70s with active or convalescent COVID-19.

The CDR3 DNA sequence: TGTGCCAGCGGGACTCGCTACGAGCAGTACTTC. Its translation: CASGTRYEQYF. The chain carries TRBV6-6 and TRBJ2-7, with a tentative D call TRBD2 (6 bases). Trimming cost V 8 bases and J 3 bases, with 8 bases left between them. This CDR3 region has 11 residues. Germline CDR1 is MNHNY and CDR2 is SVGAGI (reference sequence).

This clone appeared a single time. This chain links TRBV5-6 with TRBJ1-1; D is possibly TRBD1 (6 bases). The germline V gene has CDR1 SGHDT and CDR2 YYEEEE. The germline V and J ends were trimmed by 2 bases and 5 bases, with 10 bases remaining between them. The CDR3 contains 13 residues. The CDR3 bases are TGTGCCAGCAGCTTAGGGGGAAAGACTGAAGCTTTCTTT. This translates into CASSLGGKTEAFF.

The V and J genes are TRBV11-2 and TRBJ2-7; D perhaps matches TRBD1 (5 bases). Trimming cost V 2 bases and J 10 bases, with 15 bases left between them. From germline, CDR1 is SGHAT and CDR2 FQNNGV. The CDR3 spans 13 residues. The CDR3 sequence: CASSLRSETAQYF. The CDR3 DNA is TGTGCCAGCAGCTTAAGGAGTGAGACAGCTCAGTACTTC.

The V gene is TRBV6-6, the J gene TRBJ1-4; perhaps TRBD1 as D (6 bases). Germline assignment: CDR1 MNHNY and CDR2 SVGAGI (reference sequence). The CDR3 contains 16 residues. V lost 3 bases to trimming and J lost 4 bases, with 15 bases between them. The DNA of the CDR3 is TGTGCCAGCAGTTATGCGGTCGGCAGGGGTAATGAAAAACTGTTTTTT. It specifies CASSYAVGRGNEKLFF.

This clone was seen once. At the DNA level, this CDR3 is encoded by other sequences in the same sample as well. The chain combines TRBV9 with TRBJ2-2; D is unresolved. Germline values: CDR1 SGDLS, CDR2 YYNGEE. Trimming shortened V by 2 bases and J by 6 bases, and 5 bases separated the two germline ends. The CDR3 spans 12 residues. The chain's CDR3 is CASSVSSGELFF. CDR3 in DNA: TGTGCCAGCAGCGTTTCGTCCGGGGAGCTGTTTTTT.

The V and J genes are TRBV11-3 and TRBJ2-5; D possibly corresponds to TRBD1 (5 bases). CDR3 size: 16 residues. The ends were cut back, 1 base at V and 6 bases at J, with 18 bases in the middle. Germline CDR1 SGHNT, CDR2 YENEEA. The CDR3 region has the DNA TGTGCCAGCAGCTTAGGGAACGTTTCCCAGGGAAAGACCCAGTACTTC. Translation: CASSLGNVSQGKTQYF. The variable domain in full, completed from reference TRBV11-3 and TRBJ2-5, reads EAGVVQSPRYKIIEKKQPVAFWCNPISGHNTLYWYLQNLGQGPELLIRYENEEAVDDSQLPKDRFSAERLKGVDSTLKIQPAELGDSAVYLCASSLGNVSQGKTQYFGPGTRLLVL.

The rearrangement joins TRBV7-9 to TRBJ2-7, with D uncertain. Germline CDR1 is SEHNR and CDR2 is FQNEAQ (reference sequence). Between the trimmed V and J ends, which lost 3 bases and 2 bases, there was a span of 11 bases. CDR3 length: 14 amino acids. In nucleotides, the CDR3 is TGTGCCAGCAGCTTGTTCCGGAGCCCCTACGAGCAGTACTTC. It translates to CASSLFRSPYEQYF.

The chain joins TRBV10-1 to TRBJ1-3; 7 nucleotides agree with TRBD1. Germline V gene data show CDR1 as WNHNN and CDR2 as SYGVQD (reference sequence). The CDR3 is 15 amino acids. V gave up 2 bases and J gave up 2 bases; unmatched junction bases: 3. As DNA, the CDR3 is TGCGCCAGCAGTGAGCAGACAGGGACTGGAAACACCATATATTTT. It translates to CASSEQTGTGNTIYF.

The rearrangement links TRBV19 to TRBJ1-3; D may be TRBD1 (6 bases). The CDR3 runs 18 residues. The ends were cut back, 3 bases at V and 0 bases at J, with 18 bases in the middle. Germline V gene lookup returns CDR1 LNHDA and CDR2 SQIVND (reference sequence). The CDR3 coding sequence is TGTGCCAGTAGTATTGGTTTGGGACACTACCTCTCTGGAAACACCATATATTTT. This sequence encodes CASSIGLGHYLSGNTIYF.

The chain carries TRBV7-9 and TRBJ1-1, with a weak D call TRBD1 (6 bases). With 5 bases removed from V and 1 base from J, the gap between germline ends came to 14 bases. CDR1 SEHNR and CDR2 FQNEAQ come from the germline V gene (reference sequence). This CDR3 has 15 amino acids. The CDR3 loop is CASSKEGQKNTEAFF. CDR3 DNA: TGTGCCAGCAGCAAAGAAGGACAGAAGAACACTGAAGCTTTCTTT.

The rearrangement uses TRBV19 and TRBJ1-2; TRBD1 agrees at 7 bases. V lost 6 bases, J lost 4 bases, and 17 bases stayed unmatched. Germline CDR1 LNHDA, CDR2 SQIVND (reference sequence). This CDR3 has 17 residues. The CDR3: CASRETAGTAYFYGYTF. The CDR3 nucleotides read TGTGCCAGTAGAGAAACAGCCGGGACAGCCTACTTCTATGGCTACACCTTC.

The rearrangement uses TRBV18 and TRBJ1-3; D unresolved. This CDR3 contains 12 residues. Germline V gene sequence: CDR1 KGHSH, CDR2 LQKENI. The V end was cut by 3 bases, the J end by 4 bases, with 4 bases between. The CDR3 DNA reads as TGTGCCAGCTCACCTCAGGGAAACACCATATATTTT. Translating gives CASSPQGNTIYF.

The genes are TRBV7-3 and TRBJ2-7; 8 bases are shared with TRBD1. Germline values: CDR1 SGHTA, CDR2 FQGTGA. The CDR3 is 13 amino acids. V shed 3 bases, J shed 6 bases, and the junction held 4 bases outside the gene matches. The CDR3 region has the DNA TGTGCCAGCAGCTTCGACAGGGGCGGCGAGCAGTACTTC. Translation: CASSFDRGGEQYF.